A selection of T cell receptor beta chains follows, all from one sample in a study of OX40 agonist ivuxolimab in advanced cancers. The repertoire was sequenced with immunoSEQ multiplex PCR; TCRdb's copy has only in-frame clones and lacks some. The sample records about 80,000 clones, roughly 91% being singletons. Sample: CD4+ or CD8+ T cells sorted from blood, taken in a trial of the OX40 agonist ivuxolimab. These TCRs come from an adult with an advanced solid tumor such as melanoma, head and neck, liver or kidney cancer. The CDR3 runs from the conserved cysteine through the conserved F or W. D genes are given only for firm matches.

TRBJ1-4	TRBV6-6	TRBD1	CASSAGQGQREKLFF	TGTGCCAGCAGCGCCGGACAGGGTCAGAGGGAAAAACTGTTTTTT
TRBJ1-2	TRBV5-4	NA	CASSTINYGYTF	TGTGCCAGCAGCACAATAAACTATGGCTACACCTTC
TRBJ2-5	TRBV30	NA	CAWSDLYFTGETQYF	TGTGCCTGGAGTGACTTATACTTTACGGGGGAGACCCAGTACTTC
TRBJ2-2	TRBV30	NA	CAWGRTSGVDGELFF	TGTGCCTGGGGAAGGACATCCGGGGTCGACGGGGAGCTGTTTTTT
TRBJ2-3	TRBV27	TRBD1	CASRDPGQGSVDTQYF	TGTGCCAGCAGAGACCCCGGACAGGGTTCCGTGGATACGCAGTATTTT
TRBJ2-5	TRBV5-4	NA	CASSGGTVQETQYF	TGTGCCAGCAGCGGGGGGACGGTCCAAGAGACCCAGTACTTC
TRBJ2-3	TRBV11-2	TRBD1	CASSSLTGSRADTQYF	TGTGCCAGCAGCTCCCTGACAGGGTCTCGGGCAGATACGCAGTATTTT
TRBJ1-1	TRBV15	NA	CATSGNRDTEAFF	TGTGCCACCAGCGGCAACAGGGACACTGAAGCTTTCTTT
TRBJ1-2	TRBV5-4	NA	CASSFQSNYGYTF	TGTGCCAGCAGCTTTCAGTCTAACTATGGCTACACCTTC
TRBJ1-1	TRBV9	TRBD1	CASSVQTGMNTEAFF	TGTGCCAGCAGCGTACAGACAGGGATGAACACTGAAGCTTTCTTT